This T cell receptor (beta chain) was observed in a study of T-cell memory formation after mild COVID-19. This CDR3 is built from 14 residues. With 6 bases removed from V and 5 bases from J, the gap between germline ends came to 16 bases. Germline lookup yields CDR1 MNHEY and CDR2 SVGEGT. Sample barcodes and UMIs were carried by the TCR alpha and TCR beta cDNA libraries that 5'RACE generated with constant-segment primers. Via MiXCR, TCRdb re-called the 5' RACE reads, giving one row per CDR3 protein. Counted here are fewer than 550,000 distinct CDR3 sequences, about 19% occurring once; the ten biggest clones make up around 8%.

The rearrangement joins TRBV6-2 or TRBV6-3 to TRBJ2-5, with D possibly TRBD1 on 5 matching bases. The TCR sequence derives from an adult woman who had mild COVID-19 (a few samples of this study predate the infection). Cell type and time point are not known. Sample: PBMCs or a T cell subset sorted from them (not recorded which). The CDR3 spells CASRERGGWETQYF. The DNA for the CDR3 is TGTGCCAGCAGGGAAAGGGGTGGTTGGGAGACCCAGTACTTC.